The following is a T cell receptor (beta chain) sequence with its context. Its binding antigen is unknown. No base quality values were provided; no much bigger clone lies one nucleotide off. The junction carries 13 bases between V and J, which are trimmed by 4 bases and 0 bases respectively. Measured from the cysteine to the phenylalanine, the CDR3 is 16 residues long. Of the read, only the CDR3 DNA is kept; its 48 bases are in frame from base 1. The germline V gene specifies KGHSH as CDR1 and LQKENI as CDR2. This sample is part of a study of blood T cell repertoires in COVID-19 (dated by TCRdb to 2020 to 2021). Some background on the complete study: The collaborator samples originated in the United States, Italy and Spain and spanned the acute and convalescent phases of COVID-19. The prospective study material was composed of cDNA or gDNA derived from T cells, B-cell-depleted T cells, or PBMCs. Subjects who had been exposed to COVID-19, were actively infected with it, or had recovered from it provided the deeply sampled blood TCRbeta repertoires that made up the dataset. The repertoires were made available in a free public database intended to serve as a resource for research on the immune response to SARS-CoV-2. Samples came from the ongoing ImmuneRACE study (first 160 participants) plus 1,254 subjects from 6 global collaborators. Nearly every sample came with metadata listing a de-identified subject ID, COVID-19 status, age in years and sex. Where available, HLA class I and class II types were obtained from metadata supplied by the sample provider rather than from assay-based typing.

General findings and caveats noted by the study authors: Clinical and demographic metadata were provided uncurated, with the amount varying by source and participant.

Whole blood was collected in K2EDTA tubes by collaborating institutions according to the institutions' own protocols. For TCRbeta analysis, collaborators shipped samples in one of three forms: frozen whole blood, isolated PBMCs, or DNA extracted from either of those sample types. TCRbeta CDR3 regions were amplified from genomic DNA using the immunoSEQ Assay, a bias-controlled multiplex PCR. In the paper's pipeline: Nucleated cell counts per sample were estimated from amplification of reference gene primers within the assay. To quantify the absolute abundance of each unique TCRbeta CDR3 rearrangement, sequence reads were collapsed and filtered. For each sample, productive Simpson clonality was calculated as the square root of Simpson's diversity index over productive rearrangements. What TCRdb holds here is the immuneACCESS table cut down to in-frame rearrangements. Part of the clones is not present; checked against another copy, under half of the missing clones reflect an unresolved V gene, and the others are unexplained. V and J calls and clone size are those listed in that table; D and trimming were worked out from the DNA. The sample yields some 74,000 clones; 88% were counted once. In total, the top ten clones hold approximately 28% of the sample.

This receptor was identified in a man between 45 and 60 years old with acute or convalescent COVID-19. Recombination joined TRBV18 with TRBJ1-3; the D segment could be TRBD1, given 5 matching bases. Sequencing was performed on peripheral blood. The bases are TGTGCCAGCTCACGATTAGGACAATTCTCTGGAAACACCATATATTTT. Its protein reads: CASSRLGQFSGNTIYF.